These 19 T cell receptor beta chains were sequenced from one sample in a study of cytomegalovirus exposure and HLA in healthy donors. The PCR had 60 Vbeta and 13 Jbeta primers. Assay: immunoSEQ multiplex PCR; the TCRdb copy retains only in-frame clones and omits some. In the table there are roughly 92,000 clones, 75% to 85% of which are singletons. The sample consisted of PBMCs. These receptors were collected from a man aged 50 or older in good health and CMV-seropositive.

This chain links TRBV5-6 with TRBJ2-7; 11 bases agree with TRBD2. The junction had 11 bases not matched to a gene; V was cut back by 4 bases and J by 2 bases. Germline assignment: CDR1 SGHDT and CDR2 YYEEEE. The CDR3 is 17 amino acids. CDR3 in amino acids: CASSETGLADRPYEQYF. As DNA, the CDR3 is TGTGCCAGCAGCGAAACGGGACTAGCGGACCGCCCCTACGAGCAGTACTTC.

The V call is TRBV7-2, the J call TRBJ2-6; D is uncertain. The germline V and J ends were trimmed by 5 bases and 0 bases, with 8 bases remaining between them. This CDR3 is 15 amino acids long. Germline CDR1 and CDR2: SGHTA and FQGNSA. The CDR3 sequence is CASSRRYSGANVLTF. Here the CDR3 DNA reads TGTGCCAGCAGCCGTCGTTACTCTGGGGCCAACGTCCTGACTTTC.

This chain's CDR3 is CAISEQVGNQPQHF. The CDR3 nucleotides read TGTGCCATCAGTGAACAGGTAGGCAATCAGCCCCAGCATTTT. The genes are TRBV10-3 and TRBJ1-5; D might be TRBD1 (5 bases). V was shortened by 3 bases and J by 2 bases, with 8 bases between the two germline ends. The V gene's germline CDR1 is ENHRY and CDR2 SYGVKD. The CDR3 is 14 residues long.

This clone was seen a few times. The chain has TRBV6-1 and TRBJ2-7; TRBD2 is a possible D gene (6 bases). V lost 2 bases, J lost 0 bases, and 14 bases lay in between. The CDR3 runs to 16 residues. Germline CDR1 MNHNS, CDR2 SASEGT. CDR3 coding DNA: TGTGCCAGCAGTGAATCCGTAGGGGACTCCTCCTACGAGCAGTACTTC. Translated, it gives CASSESVGDSSYEQYF.

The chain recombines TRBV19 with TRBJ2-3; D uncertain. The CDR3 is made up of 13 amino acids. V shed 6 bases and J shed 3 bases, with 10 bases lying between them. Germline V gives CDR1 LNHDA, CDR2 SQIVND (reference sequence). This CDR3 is CASSLRRTDTQYF. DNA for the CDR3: TGTGCCAGTAGCCTGCGGAGAACAGATACGCAGTATTTT. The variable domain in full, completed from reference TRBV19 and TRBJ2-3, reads DGGITQSPKYLFRKEGQNVTLSCEQNLNHDAMYWYRQDPGQGLRLIYYSQIVNDFQKGDIAEGYSVSREKKESFPLTVTSAQKNPTAFYLCASSLRRTDTQYFGPGTRLTVL.

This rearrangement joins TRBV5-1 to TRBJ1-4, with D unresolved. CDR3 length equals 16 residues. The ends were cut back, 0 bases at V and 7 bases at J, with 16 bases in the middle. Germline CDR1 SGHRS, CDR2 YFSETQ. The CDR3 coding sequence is TGCGCCAGCAGCTTGGGAGCGGCGTCTAAGGGTGAAAAACTGTTTTTT. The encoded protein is CASSLGAASKGEKLFF. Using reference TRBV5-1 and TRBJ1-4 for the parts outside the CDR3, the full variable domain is KAGVTQTPRYLIKTRGQQVTLSCSPISGHRSVSWYQQTPGQGLQFLFEYFSETQRNKGNFPGRFSGRQFSNSRSEMNVSTLELGDSALYLCASSLGAASKGEKLFFGSGTQLSVL.

CDR3 sequence: CASKTPGLSYTF. DNA of the CDR3: TGTGCCAGCAAGACCCCGGGGTTAAGCTACACCTTC. The rearrangement links TRBV6-1 to TRBJ1-2; no definite D call. The CDR3 runs 12 residues. Germline V gene data show CDR1 as MNHNS and CDR2 as SASEGT. V was shortened by 7 bases and J by 9 bases, with 15 bases between the two germline ends.

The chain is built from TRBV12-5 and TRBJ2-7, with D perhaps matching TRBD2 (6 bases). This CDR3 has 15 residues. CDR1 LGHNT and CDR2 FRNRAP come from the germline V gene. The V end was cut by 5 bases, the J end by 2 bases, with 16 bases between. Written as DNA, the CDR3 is TGTGCTAGTGGTCCCCCACTTGGAGGGACCTACGAGCAGTACTTC. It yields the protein CASGPPLGGTYEQYF.

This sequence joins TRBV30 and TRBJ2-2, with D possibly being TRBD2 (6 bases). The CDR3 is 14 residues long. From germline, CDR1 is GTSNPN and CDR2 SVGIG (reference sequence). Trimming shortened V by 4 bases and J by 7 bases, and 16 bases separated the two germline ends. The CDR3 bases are TGTGCCTGGATGGTCAGGGAGGAGGACGGGGAGCTGTTTTTT. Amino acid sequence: CAWMVREEDGELFF.

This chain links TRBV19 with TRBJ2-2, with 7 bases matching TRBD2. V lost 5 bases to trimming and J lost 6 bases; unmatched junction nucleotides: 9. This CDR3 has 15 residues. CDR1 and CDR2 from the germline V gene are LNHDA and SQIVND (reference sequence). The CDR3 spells CASSVSGTTSGELFF. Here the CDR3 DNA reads TGTGCCAGTAGTGTCTCCGGGACTACGTCCGGGGAGCTGTTTTTT.

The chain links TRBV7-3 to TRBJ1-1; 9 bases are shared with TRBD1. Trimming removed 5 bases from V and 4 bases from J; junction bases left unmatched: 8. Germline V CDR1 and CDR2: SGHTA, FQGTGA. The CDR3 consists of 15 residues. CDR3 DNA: TGTGCCAGCAGCATGAACAGGGGGCAGATCACTGAAGCTTTCTTT. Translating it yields CASSMNRGQITEAFF.

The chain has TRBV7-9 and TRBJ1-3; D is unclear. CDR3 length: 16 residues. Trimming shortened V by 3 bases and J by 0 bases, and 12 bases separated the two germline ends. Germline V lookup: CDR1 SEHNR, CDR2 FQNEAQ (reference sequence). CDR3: CASSLASASSGNTIYF. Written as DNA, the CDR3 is TGTGCCAGCAGCTTGGCCAGCGCGAGCTCTGGAAACACCATATATTTT.

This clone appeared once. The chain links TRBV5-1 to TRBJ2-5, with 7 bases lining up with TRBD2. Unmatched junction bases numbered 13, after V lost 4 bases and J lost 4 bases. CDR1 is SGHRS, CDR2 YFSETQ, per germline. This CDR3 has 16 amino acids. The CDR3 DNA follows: TGCGCCAGCAGCGGAAAGACTAGCATGAGTCGAGAGACCCAGTACTTC. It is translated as CASSGKTSMSRETQYF.

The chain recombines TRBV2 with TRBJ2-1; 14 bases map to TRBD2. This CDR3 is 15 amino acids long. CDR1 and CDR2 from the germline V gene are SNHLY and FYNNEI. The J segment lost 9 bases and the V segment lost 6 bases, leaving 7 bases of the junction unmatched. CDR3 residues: CASSLGLAGVGEQFF. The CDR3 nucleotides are TGTGCCAGCAGCCTGGGACTAGCGGGAGTAGGTGAGCAGTTCTTC. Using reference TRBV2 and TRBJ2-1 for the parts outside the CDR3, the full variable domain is EPEVTQTPSHQVTQMGQEVILRCVPISNHLYFYWYRQILGQKVEFLVSFYNNEISEKSEIFDDQFSVERPDGSNFTLKIRSTKLEDSAMYFCASSLGLAGVGEQFFGPGTRLTVL.

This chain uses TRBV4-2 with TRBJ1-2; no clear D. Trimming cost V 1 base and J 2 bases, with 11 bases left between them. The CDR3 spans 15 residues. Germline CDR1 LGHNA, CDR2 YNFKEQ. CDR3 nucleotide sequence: TGTGCCAGCAGCCAAGTGTATGACAAGAACTATGGCTACACCTTC. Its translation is CASSQVYDKNYGYTF.

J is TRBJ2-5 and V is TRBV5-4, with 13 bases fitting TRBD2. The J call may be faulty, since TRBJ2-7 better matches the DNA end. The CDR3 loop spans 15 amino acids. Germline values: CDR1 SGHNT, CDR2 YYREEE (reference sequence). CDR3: CASKQGTSGTYEQYF. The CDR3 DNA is TGTGCCAGCAAACAGGGGACTAGCGGGACCTACGAGCAGTACTTC.

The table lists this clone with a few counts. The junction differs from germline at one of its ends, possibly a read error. CDR3: CSSSQTYGYTF. As DNA, the CDR3 is TGTTCCAGCAGCCAGACATATGGCTACACCTTC. The chain carries TRBV7-9 and TRBJ1-2; D unclear. The germline CDR1 and CDR2 sequences are SEHNR and FQNEAQ (reference sequence). The CDR3 sequence is 11 residues long.

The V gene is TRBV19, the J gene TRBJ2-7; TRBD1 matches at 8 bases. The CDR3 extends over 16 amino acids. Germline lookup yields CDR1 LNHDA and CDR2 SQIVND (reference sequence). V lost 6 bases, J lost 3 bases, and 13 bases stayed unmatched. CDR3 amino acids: CASSPSGQGAFYEQYF. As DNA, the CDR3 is TGTGCCAGTAGCCCTAGTGGGCAGGGGGCTTTCTACGAGCAGTACTTC.

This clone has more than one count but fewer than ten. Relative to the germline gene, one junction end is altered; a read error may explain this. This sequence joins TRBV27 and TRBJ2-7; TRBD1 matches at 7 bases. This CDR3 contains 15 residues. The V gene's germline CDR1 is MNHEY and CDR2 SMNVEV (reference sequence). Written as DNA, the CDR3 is TGTGCCAGCAGTCGGACGACAGGGCTCTCCCACGAGCAGTACTTC. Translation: CASSRTTGLSHEQYF.